The 26 T cell receptor beta chains below come from one sample, sequenced in a study of tumor and adjacent non-tumor tissue in lung cancer. RNA was extracted from bulk tissue without any cell sorting. Distant lung tissue was collected more than 3 cm away from the tumor edge. Three rounds of nested PCR, following a modified ARM-PCR protocol, produced the TCRbeta library. One entry per CDR3 protein, called by TCRdb with MiXCR from the multiplex PCR reads. The top ten clones hold around a fifth of a sample with roughly 44,000 distinct CDR3 sequences, around 67% of them seen once. Sequenced: distant non-tumor lung tissue. These receptor sequences come from a middle-aged woman with non-small cell lung cancer.

Worth noting for this clonotype: The junction shows a germline mismatch at one end, possibly a read error. The rearrangement uses TRBV30 and TRBJ2-1; tentatively, D is TRBD1 or TRBD2 (5 bases each). The CDR3 runs 13 residues. Germline V gives CDR1 GTSNPN, CDR2 SVGIG (reference sequence). CDR3 in amino acids: CAWSSGTFNGQFF. In DNA, the CDR3 is TGTGCCTGGAGTTCCGGGACCTTCAATGGGCAGTTCTTC. The full variable domain, completed using reference TRBV30 and TRBJ2-1, is SQTIHQWPATLVQPVGSPLSLECTVEGTSNPNLYWYRQAAGRGLQLLFYSVGIGQISSEVPQNLSASRPQDRQFILSSKKLLLSDSGFYLCAWSSGTFNGQFFGPGTRLTVL.

Of note for this clonotype: It may be a read error: a sequence one base away is much more abundant. This chain links TRBV20-1 with TRBJ2-1; 9 bases match TRBD1. This CDR3 region has 16 residues. Looked up from germline, CDR1 is DFQATT and CDR2 is SNEGSKA (reference sequence). Trimming cost V 7 bases and J 4 bases; bases outside gene matches: 14. CDR3 nucleotides: TGCAGTGTTGGGGCCTTACAGGGGGCCGCATACAATGAGCAGTTCTTC. Protein product: CSVGALQGAAYNEQFF.

In its sample, this clonotype was seen once. This likely comes from a read error, as the CDR3 has no conserved phenylalanine or tryptophan at its end. The DNA is omitted, as the CDR3 cannot be located on it reliably, and the CDR3 follows TCRdb's listing. The genes are TRBV5-5 and TRBJ2-7; the table's TRBD2 call for D was not verified on the DNA. The CDR3 region is 15 residues in length, termini included. Germline V lookup: CDR1 SGHKS, CDR2 YYEKEE (reference sequence). The CDR3 loop is CVSSLTHGWGYEQYY.

With respect to this clonotype: A junction end diverges from the germline sequence, so it may reflect a read error. V gene TRBV11-2 combines with J gene TRBJ1-2; no firm D call. Per the germline V gene, CDR1 is SGHAT and CDR2 is FQNNGV. This CDR3 region has 13 residues. The CDR3 coding sequence is TGTGCCTGCAGCCCCCTGGGCCCCAATGGCTACACCTTC. This sequence encodes CACSPLGPNGYTF.

This clonotype was seen a handful of times. The gene calls are TRBV25-1 and TRBJ1-6; TRBD1 is a possible D gene (5 bases). CDR1 is MGHDK, CDR2 SYGVNS, per germline. Trimming pared 8 bases from V and 5 bases from J, leaving 16 bases between. The CDR3 consists of 15 residues. Written as DNA, the CDR3 is TGTGCCAGCGAAGGATCAGGGTTCAATAATTCACCCCTCCACTTT. Protein: CASEGSGFNNSPLHF. Together with reference TRBV25-1 and TRBJ1-6, the CDR3 gives the full variable domain: EADIYQTPRYLVIGTGKKITLECSQTMGHDKMYWYQQDPGMELHLIHYSYGVNSTEKGDLSSESTVSRIRTEHFPLTLESARPSHTSQYLCASEGSGFNNSPLHFGNGTRLTVT.

On this clonotype: This CDR3 fails to terminate in the conserved phenylalanine or tryptophan, so it likely reflects a read error. The V gene is TRBV29-1, the J gene TRBJ2-2, with 7 nucleotides matching TRBD2. Germline CDR1 and CDR2: SQVTM and ANQGSEA. There are 14 residues in the CDR3. The CDR3 bases are TGCAGTGTAGTGCCAAGCGGGGAGACCGGGGAGCTGTTTTCT. It yields the protein CSVVPSGETGELFS.

Remarks on this clonotype: A much larger clone lies one base from this, so it may be a read error. The genes are TRBV30 and TRBJ1-2; TRBD1 matches at 8 bases. The CDR3 totals 15 residues. CDR1 is GTSNPN and CDR2 is SVGIG in the germline V gene (reference sequence). CDR3: CAWSARQTGVMGYAF. CDR3 bases: TGTGCCTGGAGTGCCCGACAGACAGGGGTGATGGGCTACGCCTTC.

There are a few counts of this clonotype. A single base separates this from a much larger clone, so it may be a read error. V usage is TRBV5-4 and J usage is TRBJ2-2; D remains unclear. V was clipped by 3 bases and J by 6 bases, with 9 bases between them. Germline CDR1 reads SGHNT; CDR2 reads YYREEE (reference sequence). There are 13 residues in the CDR3. This chain's CDR3 is CASSSDEPGELFF. Here the CDR3 DNA reads TGTGCCAGCAGCTCGGATGAACCCGGGGAGCTGTTTTTT.

This clonotype was observed at least ten times. V gene TRBV14 combines with J gene TRBJ2-1, with no clear D. The germline V and J ends were trimmed by 1 base and 0 bases, with 7 bases remaining between them. CDR3 size: 15 residues. Germline V gene data show CDR1 as SGHDN and CDR2 as FVKESK. This CDR3 reads CASSQVLSSYNEQFF. CDR3 sequence (DNA): TGTGCCAGCAGCCAAGTCCTAAGCTCCTACAATGAGCAGTTCTTC. Full variable domain (outside the CDR3, taken from reference TRBV14 and TRBJ2-1): EAGVTQFPSHSVIEKGQTVTLRCDPISGHDNLYWYRRVMGKEIKFLLHFVKESKQDESGMPNNRFLAERTGGTYSTLKVQPAELEDSGVYFCASSQVLSSYNEQFFGPGTRLTVL.

As to this clonotype: The conserved final phenylalanine or tryptophan is absent from the CDR3, which likely points to a read error. CDR3 DNA: TGTGCCAGCAGCCAGAGACTAGCGGGGGGCCACGGGCAGTACCTC. Encoded protein: CASSQRLAGGHGQYL. The V and J genes are TRBV11-3 and TRBJ2-7; 13 bases agree with TRBD2. Losses at the gene ends were 5 bases for V and 9 bases for J; bases not matched to a gene: 10. Germline V gene sequence: CDR1 SGHNT, CDR2 YENEEA. The CDR3 length is 15 residues.

Worth noting for this clonotype: One junction end disagrees with the germline gene, perhaps due to a read error. The genes are TRBV12-3 or TRBV12-4 and TRBJ1-2; a possible D gene is TRBD1 (5 bases). CDR3 length equals 19 residues. In nucleotides, the CDR3 is TGTGCCAGCAGTTTCTCTTCCAGGGCCCGGGTGATAAGACACTACGGCTACACCTTC. Translating gives CASSFSSRARVIRHYGYTF.

This clonotype was detected only once. The gene calls are TRBV29-1 and TRBJ2-1; TRBD2 matches 10 bases. This CDR3 spans 12 amino acids. Per the germline V gene, CDR1 is SQVTM and CDR2 is ANQGSEA. CDR3 region: CGAGLADGEQFF. The CDR3, as DNA: TGCGGCGCTGGACTAGCGGATGGTGAGCAGTTCTTC.

In regard to this clonotype: A much larger clone sits a single nucleotide away, making a read error possible. The V gene is TRBV5-1, the J gene TRBJ1-1; the match to TRBD1 covers 8 bases. The CDR3 extends over 12 amino acids. Germline assignment: CDR1 SGHRS and CDR2 YFSETQ. The CDR3 sequence: CTSSLGDREAFF. The CDR3 nucleotides are TGCACCAGCAGCTTAGGGGACAGGGAAGCTTTCTTT.

This clonotype was observed a few times. The CDR3 does not end in the conserved phenylalanine or tryptophan, so this is likely a read error. V usage is TRBV20-1 and J usage is TRBJ1-2, with TRBD1 as a possible D gene (6 bases). CDR1 is DFQATT, CDR2 SNEGSKA, per germline (reference sequence). CDR3 length: 12 residues. The germline V and J ends were trimmed by 3 bases and 8 bases, with 13 bases remaining between them. CDR3 nucleotides: TGCAGTGCTAGGTCTGGGGGGCCAGGCTACACCCTC. Translating it yields CSARSGGPGYTL.

This clonotype was picked up a small number of times. In DNA form, the CDR3 reads TGTGCCAGCAACAGTCTGGGATGGGACACTGAAGCTTTCTTT. It encodes CASNSLGWDTEAFF. The gene calls are TRBV6-5 and TRBJ1-1; D not resolved. This CDR3 contains 14 residues. CDR1 is MNHEY, CDR2 SVGAGI, per germline. Trimming cost V 7 bases and J 3 bases, with 15 bases left between them.

The J gene is TRBJ2-3, the V gene TRBV11-2; TRBD2 matches at 13 bases. J gave up 3 bases and V 6 bases, and 12 bases lay outside the gene matches. From germline, CDR1 is SGHAT and CDR2 FQNNGV. The CDR3 spans 18 residues. The CDR3 bases are TGTGCCAGCAGTTTTCCCTCACTAGCGGGAGGGGGAACAGATACGCAGTATTTT. Translated: CASSFPSLAGGGTDTQYF.

For this clonotype: The germline gene is not matched at one end of the junction; a read error may be the cause. The chain employs TRBV5-1 and TRBJ2-1; 7 bases are shared with TRBD1. Germline CDR1 reads SGHRS; CDR2 reads YFSETQ. The CDR3 extends over 15 amino acids. The CDR3 loop reads CASNSDRVRSNEQFF. Here the CDR3 DNA reads TGCGCGAGCAACAGCGACAGGGTACGATCCAATGAGCAGTTCTTC.

This chain uses TRBV28 with TRBJ2-7; a possible D gene is TRBD2 (5 bases). Trimming cost V 7 bases and J 8 bases, with 15 bases left between them. This CDR3 comprises 12 residues. The germline CDR1 and CDR2 sequences are MDHEN and SYDVKM. The CDR3 bases are TGTGCCAGCAATCCCCCCCGGGGTAAGCAGTACTTC. Its protein product is CASNPPRGKQYF.

In this sample, this clonotype turned up many times. This chain connects TRBV12-3 or TRBV12-4 to TRBJ2-1; 10 bases map to TRBD2. The CDR3 covers 18 residues. J lost 0 bases, V lost 5 bases, and 10 bases had no gene match. Written as DNA, the CDR3 is TGTGCCAGCAGTCCTCCGGGACTAGCGTTTGGCTCCTACAATGAGCAGTTCTTC. Its protein is CASSPPGLAFGSYNEQFF.

This clonotype was seen a handful of times. This may be a read error, as it is one base from a much larger clone. The chain has TRBV29-1 and TRBJ1-1, with 8 bases lining up with TRBD1. From germline, CDR1 is SQVTM and CDR2 ANQGSEA. The length of the CDR3 is 14 residues. This CDR3 reads CSANDRGRGTETFF. In nucleotides, the CDR3 is TGCAGCGCCAACGACAGGGGAAGGGGCACTGAAACTTTCTTT.

This chain links TRBV29-1 with TRBJ1-1; D is possibly TRBD1 (6 bases). The CDR3 consists of 15 residues. Per germline, CDR1 SQVTM and CDR2 ANQGSEA. In DNA form, the CDR3 reads TGCAGTGTCAGAGCAAGGGGGGACGGGAACACTGAAGCTTTCTTT. Its translation is CSVRARGDGNTEAFF.

Relative to its sample, this clonotype is medium-sized. The rearrangement joins TRBV11-3 to TRBJ2-3; TRBD2 matches 14 bases. Germline CDR1 SGHNT, CDR2 YENEEA. V lost 5 bases to trimming and J lost 8 bases; unmatched junction nucleotides: 6. The CDR3 totals 15 residues. CDR3 protein: CASSPGTSGSGTQYF. DNA for the CDR3: TGTGCCAGCAGCCCCGGGACTAGCGGGAGTGGTACGCAGTATTTT.

A word on this clonotype: The junction departs from germline at one end; a sequencing error may be responsible. This rearrangement joins TRBV12-3 or TRBV12-4 to TRBJ1-4, with 7 bases identical to TRBD1. The CDR3 contains 20 residues. The CDR3 DNA reads TGTGCTAGCAGTTTCTGGCGCGACGGGACAGTTTTATCAATTAATGAAAAACTGTTTTTT. Residues: CASSFWRDGTVLSINEKLFF.

This clonotype was seen repeatedly, ten times or more. Just one base apart from a much larger clone, this may be a read error. The rearrangement links TRBV29-1 to TRBJ2-7; 9 bases are shared with TRBD1. In germline, CDR1 is SQVTM, CDR2 ANQGSEA. The CDR3 covers 13 residues. CDR3: CSVGGTGIYEQHF. CDR3 sequence (DNA): TGCAGCGTTGGTGGGACAGGGATCTACGAGCAGCACTTC.

Worth noting for this clonotype: One end of the junction varies from germline; a read error may be responsible. The chain uses TRBV11-3 and TRBJ2-3; the match to TRBD2 covers 12 bases. Per germline, CDR1 SGHNT and CDR2 YENEEA. The CDR3 is made up of 15 amino acids. CDR3: CVSSPGLAGRDTQYF. The CDR3 DNA sequence: TGTGTCAGCAGCCCCGGACTAGCGGGGCGAGATACGCAGTATTTT.

In its sample, this clonotype was seen once. A much more abundant neighbour one base away suggests this may be a read error. CDR3 loop: CASSLAFDRGLLIVDLMHLYGYTF. The CDR3, as DNA: TGTGCCAGCAGCTTGGCCTTTGACAGGGGACTCCTAATTGTCGACCTGATGCACCTTTATGGCTACACCTTC. The chain uses TRBV5-7 and TRBJ1-2, with TRBD1 matching over 8 bases. TRBV5-7 falls under the ORF class, with uncertain function. The CDR3 contains 24 residues. The ends lost 0 bases at V and 5 bases at J; junction bases unmatched: 33.